This T cell receptor beta chain originates from a study of control samples from healthy donors and cancer patients. This clone was seen only once. The CDR3 spans 12 residues. Germline assignment: CDR1 SQVTM and CDR2 ANQGSEA. Trimming removed 7 bases from V and 2 bases from J; junction bases left unmatched: 3. Some clones are missing from TCRdb's copy, which holds only in-frame ones; the method was immunoSEQ multiplex PCR. The sample gives about 60,000 clones, 90% of which show up once; over 1% is in the top ten. This TCR derives from a woman in her 50s with colorectal cancer. This sequence joins TRBV29-1 and TRBJ2-5; the match to TRBD2 covers 8 bases. The material sequenced was PBMCs. The CDR3 nucleotides are TGCAGCGCCGGACTAGCTCAAGAGACCCAGTACTTC. Its protein product is CSAGLAQETQYF. The full variable domain, completed using reference TRBV29-1 and TRBJ2-5, is SAVISQKPSRDICQRGTSLTIQCQVDSQVTMMFWYRQQPGQSLTLIATANQGSEATYESGFVIDKFPISRPNLTFSTLTVSNMSPEDSSIYLCSAGLAQETQYFGPGTRLLVL.